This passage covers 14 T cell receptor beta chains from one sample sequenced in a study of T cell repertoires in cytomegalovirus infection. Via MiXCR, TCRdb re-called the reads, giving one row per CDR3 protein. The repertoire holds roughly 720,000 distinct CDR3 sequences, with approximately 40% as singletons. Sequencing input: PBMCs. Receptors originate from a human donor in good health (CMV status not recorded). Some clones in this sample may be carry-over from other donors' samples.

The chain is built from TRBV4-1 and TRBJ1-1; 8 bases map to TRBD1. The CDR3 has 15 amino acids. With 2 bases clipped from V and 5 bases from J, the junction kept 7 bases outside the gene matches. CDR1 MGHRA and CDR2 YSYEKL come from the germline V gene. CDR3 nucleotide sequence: TGCGCCAGCAGCCAACAGGGGGCTGGTATAACTGAAGCTTTCTTT. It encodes CASSQQGAGITEAFF.

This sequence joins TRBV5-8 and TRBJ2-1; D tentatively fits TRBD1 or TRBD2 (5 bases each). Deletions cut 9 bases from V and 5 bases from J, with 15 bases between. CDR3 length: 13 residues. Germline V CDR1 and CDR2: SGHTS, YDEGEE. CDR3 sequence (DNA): TGTGCCAACCGGGGCCAGGGCGACAATGAGCAGTTCTTC. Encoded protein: CANRGQGDNEQFF. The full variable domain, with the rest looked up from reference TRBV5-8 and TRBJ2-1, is EAGVTQSPTHLIKTRGQQATLRCSPISGHTSVYWYQQALGLGLQFLLWYDEGEERNRGNFPPRFSGRQFPNYSSELNVNALELEDSALYLCANRGQGDNEQFFGPGTRLTVL.

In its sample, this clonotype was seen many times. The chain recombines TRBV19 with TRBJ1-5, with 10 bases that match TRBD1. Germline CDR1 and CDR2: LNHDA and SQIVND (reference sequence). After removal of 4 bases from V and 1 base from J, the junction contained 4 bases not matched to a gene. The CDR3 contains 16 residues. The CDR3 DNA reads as TGTGCCAGTAGTACCGGGACAGGGGTGAGCAATCAGCCCCAGCATTTT. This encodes CASSTGTGVSNQPQHF.

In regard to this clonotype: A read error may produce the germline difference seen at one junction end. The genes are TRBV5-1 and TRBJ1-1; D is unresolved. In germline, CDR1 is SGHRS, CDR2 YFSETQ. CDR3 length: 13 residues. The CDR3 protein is CASSLALGTEAFF. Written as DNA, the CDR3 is TGTGCCAGCAGCTTAGCGTTGGGGACTGAAGCTTTCTTT. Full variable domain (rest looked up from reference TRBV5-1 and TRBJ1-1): KAGVTQTPRYLIKTRGQQVTLSCSPISGHRSVSWYQQTPGQGLQFLFEYFSETQRNKGNFPGRFSGRQFSNSRSEMNVSTLELGDSALYLCASSLALGTEAFFGQGTRLTVV.

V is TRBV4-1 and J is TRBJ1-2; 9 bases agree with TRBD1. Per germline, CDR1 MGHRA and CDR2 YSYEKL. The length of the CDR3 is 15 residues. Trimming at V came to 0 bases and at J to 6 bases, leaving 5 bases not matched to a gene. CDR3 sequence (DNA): TGCGCCAGCAGCCAAGATCGTTACAGGGGGCATGGCTACACCTTC. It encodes CASSQDRYRGHGYTF.

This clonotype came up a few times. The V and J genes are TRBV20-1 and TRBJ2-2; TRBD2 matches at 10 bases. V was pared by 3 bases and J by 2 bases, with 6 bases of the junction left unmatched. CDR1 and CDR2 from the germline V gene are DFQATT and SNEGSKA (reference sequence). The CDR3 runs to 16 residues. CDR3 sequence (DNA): TGCAGTGCTAGGGCTAGCGGGAGAAAAAACACCGGGGAGCTGTTTTTT. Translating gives CSARASGRKNTGELFF.

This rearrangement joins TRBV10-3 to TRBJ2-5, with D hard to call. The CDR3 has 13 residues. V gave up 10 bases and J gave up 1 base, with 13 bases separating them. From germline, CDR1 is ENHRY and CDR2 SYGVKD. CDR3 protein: CATKRLPQETQYF. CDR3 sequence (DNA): TGTGCCACCAAACGACTGCCCCAAGAGACCCAGTACTTC.

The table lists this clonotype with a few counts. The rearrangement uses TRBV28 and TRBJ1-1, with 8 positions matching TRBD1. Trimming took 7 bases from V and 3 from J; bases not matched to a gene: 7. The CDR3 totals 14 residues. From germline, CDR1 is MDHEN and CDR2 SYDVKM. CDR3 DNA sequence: TGTGCCAGCAACCACAGGGGGTTTGACACTGAAGCTTTCTTT. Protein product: CASNHRGFDTEAFF.

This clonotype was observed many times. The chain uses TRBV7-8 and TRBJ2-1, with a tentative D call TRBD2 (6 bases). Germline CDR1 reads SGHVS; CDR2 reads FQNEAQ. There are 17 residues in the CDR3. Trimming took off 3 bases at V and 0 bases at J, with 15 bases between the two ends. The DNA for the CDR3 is TGTGCCAGCAGCTTCGCCGAGGCGGGATCCTCCTACAATGAGCAGTTCTTC. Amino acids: CASSFAEAGSSYNEQFF. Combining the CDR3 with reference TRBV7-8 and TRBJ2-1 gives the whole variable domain GAGVSQSPRYKVAKRGQDVALRCDPISGHVSLFWYQQALGQGPEFLTYFQNEAQLDKSGLPSDRFFAERPEGSVSTLKIQRTQQEDSAVYLCASSFAEAGSSYNEQFFGPGTRLTVL.

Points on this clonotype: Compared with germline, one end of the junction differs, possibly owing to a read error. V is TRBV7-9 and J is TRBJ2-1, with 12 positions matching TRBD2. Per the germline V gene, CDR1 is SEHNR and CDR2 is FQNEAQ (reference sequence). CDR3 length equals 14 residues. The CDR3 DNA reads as TGTGCCAGCAGACTTCCGGGACTAGCGGGCTCCGCGTACTTC. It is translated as CASRLPGLAGSAYF.

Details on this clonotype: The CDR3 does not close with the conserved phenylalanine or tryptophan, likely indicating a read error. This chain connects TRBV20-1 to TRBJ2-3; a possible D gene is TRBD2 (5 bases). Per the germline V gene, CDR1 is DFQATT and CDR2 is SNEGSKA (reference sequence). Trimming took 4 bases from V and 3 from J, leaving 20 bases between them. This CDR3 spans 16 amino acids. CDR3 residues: CSAIPLAKVVTDTQYC. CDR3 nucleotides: TGCAGTGCTATCCCGCTAGCCAAGGTTGTGACAGATACGCAGTATTGT.

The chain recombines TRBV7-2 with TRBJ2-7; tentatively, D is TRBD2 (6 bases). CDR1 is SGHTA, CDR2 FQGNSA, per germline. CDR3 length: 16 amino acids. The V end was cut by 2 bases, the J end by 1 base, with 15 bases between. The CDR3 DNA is TGTGCCAGCAGCTTAATCTCGGGGGACCTGTCCTACGAGCAGTACTTC. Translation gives CASSLISGDLSYEQYF. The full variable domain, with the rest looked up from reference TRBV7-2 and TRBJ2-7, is GAGVSQSPSNKVTEKGKDVELRCDPISGHTALYWYRQSLGQGLEFLIYFQGNSAPDKSGLPSDRFSAERTGGSVSTLTIQRTQQEDSAVYLCASSLISGDLSYEQYFGPGTRLTVT.

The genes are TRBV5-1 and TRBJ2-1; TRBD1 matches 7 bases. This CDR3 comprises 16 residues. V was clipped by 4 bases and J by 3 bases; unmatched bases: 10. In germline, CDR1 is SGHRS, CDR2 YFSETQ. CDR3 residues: CASSLEGTDFYNEQFF. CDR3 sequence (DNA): TGCGCCAGCAGCCTAGAAGGGACAGACTTCTACAATGAGCAGTTCTTC.

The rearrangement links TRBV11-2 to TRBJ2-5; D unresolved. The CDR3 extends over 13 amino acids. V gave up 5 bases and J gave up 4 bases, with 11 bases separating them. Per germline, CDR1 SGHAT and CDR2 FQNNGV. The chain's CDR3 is CASSLRPSETQYF. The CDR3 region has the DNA TGTGCCAGCAGCCTACGGCCCTCAGAGACCCAGTACTTC. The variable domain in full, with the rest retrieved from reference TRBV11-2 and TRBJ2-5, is EAGVAQSPRYKIIEKRQSVAFWCNPISGHATLYWYQQILGQGPKLLIQFQNNGVVDDSQLPKDRFSAERLKGVDSTLKIQPAKLEDSAVYLCASSLRPSETQYFGPGTRLLVL.